This T cell receptor (beta chain) was documented in a study of blood T cell repertoires in COVID-19. Background on the study: Sample material is recorded as cDNA or gDNA derived from T cells, B-cell-depleted T cells, or PBMCs.

The CDR3 has 13 amino acids. V lost 6 bases and J 3 bases, leaving 9 bases between the germline ends. From germline, CDR1 is MNHEY and CDR2 SVGAGI. The authors' processing: Amplification from reference gene primers served as the basis for estimated nucleated cell counts. Repertoires were generated with immunoSEQ multiplex PCR, while TCRdb's copy carries only in-frame clones and drops some. V, J and clone size derive from that table, while D and trimming were established from the DNA sequence. The table records 200,000 to 300,000 clones, roughly 90% of them present only once. Sequencing was performed on peripheral blood. The sequence came from a man in his sixties who had recovered from COVID-19. The rearrangement uses TRBV6-5 and TRBJ2-1, with D uncertain. The CDR3 here is CASSNVDYNEQFF. DNA for the CDR3: TGTGCCAGCAGCAACGTAGACTACAATGAGCAGTTCTTC.